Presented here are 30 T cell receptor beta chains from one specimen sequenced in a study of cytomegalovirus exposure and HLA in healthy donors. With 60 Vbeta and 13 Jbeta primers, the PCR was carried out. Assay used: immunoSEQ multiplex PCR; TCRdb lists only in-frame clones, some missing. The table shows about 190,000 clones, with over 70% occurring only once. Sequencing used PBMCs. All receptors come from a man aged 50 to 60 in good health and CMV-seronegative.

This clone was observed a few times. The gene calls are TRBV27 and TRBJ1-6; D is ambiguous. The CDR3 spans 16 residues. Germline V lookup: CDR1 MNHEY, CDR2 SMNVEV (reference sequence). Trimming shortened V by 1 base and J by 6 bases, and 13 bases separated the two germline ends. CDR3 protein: CASSLFPDTTNSPLHF. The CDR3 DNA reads TGTGCCAGCAGTTTATTTCCCGACACCACTAATTCACCCCTCCACTTT.

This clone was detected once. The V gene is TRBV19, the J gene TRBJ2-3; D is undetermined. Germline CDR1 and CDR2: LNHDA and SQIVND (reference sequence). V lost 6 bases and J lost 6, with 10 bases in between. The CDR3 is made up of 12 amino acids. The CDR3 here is CASSPESDTQYF. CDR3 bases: TGTGCCAGTAGCCCCGAGTCGGATACGCAGTATTTT.

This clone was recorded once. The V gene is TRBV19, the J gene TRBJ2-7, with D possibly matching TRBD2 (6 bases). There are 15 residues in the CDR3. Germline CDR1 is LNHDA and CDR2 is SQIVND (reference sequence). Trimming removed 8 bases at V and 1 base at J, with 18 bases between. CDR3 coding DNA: TGTGCCAGTTCCTTGGGGGGAAAGGGATCCTACGAGCAGTACTTC. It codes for CASSLGGKGSYEQYF. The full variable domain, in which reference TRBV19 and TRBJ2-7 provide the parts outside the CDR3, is DGGITQSPKYLFRKEGQNVTLSCEQNLNHDAMYWYRQDPGQGLRLIYYSQIVNDFQKGDIAEGYSVSREKKESFPLTVTSAQKNPTAFYLCASSLGGKGSYEQYFGPGTRLTVT.

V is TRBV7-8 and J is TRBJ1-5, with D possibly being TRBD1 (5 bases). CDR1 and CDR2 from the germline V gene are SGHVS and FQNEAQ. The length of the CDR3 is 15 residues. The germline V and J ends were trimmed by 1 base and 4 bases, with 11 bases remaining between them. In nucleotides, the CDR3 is TGTGCCAGCAGCTTAGGGGGCCCTAAAAATCAGCCCCAGCATTTT. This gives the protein CASSLGGPKNQPQHF. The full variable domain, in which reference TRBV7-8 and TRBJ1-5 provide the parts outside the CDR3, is GAGVSQSPRYKVAKRGQDVALRCDPISGHVSLFWYQQALGQGPEFLTYFQNEAQLDKSGLPSDRFFAERPEGSVSTLKIQRTQQEDSAVYLCASSLGGPKNQPQHFGDGTRLSIL.

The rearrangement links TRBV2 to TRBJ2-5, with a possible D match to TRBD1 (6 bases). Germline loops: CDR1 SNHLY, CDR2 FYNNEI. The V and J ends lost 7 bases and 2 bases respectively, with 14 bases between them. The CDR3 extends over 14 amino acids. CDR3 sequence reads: CASTRTVSQETQYF. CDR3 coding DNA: TGTGCCAGCACACGGACAGTATCACAAGAGACCCAGTACTTC. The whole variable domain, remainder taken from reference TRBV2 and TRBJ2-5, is EPEVTQTPSHQVTQMGQEVILRCVPISNHLYFYWYRQILGQKVEFLVSFYNNEISEKSEIFDDQFSVERPDGSNFTLKIRSTKLEDSAMYFCASTRTVSQETQYFGPGTRLLVL.

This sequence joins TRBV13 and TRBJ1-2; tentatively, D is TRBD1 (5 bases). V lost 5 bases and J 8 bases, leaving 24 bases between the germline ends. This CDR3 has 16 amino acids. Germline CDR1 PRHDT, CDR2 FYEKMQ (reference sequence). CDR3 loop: CASSTQPGDVGPGYTF. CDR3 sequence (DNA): TGTGCCAGCAGCACACAGCCGGGGGACGTCGGACCAGGCTACACCTTC. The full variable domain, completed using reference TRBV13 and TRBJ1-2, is AAGVIQSPRHLIKEKRETATLKCYPIPRHDTVYWYQQGPGQDPQFLISFYEKMQSDKGSIPDRFSAQQFSDYHSELNMSSLELGDSALYFCASSTQPGDVGPGYTFGSGTRLTVV.

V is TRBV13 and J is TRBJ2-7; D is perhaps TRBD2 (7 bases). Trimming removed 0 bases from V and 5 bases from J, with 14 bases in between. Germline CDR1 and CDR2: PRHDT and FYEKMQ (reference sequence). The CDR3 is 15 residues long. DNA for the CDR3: TGTGCCAGCAGCTTAGGAGGGGGGGCCAGCCACGAGCAGTACTTC. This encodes CASSLGGGASHEQYF.

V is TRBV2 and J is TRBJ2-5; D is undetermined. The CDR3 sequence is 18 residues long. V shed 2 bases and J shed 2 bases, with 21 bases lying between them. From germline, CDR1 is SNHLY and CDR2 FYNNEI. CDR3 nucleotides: TGTGCCAGCAGTGAAATGGGCCTCCCGACCTCCACTCAAGAGACCCAGTACTTC. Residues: CASSEMGLPTSTQETQYF. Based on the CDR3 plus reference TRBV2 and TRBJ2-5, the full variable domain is EPEVTQTPSHQVTQMGQEVILRCVPISNHLYFYWYRQILGQKVEFLVSFYNNEISEKSEIFDDQFSVERPDGSNFTLKIRSTKLEDSAMYFCASSEMGLPTSTQETQYFGPGTRLLVL.

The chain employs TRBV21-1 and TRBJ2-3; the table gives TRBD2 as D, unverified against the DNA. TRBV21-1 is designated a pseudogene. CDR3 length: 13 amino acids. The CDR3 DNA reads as TGTGCCAGCAGCAAATCCTCTGGCGGAACGCAGTATTTT. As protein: CASSKSSGGTQYF.

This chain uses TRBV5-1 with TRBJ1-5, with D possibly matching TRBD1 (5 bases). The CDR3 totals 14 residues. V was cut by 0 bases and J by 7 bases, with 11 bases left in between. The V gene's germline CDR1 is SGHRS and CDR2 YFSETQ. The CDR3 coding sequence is TGCGCCAGCAGCTTGGATGCGGGGCGGCAGCCCCAGCATTTT. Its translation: CASSLDAGRQPQHF.

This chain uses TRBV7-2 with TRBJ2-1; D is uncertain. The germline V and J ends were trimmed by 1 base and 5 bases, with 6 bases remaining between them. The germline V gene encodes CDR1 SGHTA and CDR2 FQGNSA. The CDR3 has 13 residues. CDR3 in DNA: TGTGCCAGCAGCTTAGTTAGAGACAATGAGCAGTTCTTC. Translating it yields CASSLVRDNEQFF.

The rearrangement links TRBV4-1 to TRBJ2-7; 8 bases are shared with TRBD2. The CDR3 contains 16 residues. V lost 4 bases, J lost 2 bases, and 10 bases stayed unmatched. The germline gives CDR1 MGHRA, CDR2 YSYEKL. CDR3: CASSPLGSGGTYEQYF. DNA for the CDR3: TGCGCCAGCAGCCCCCTGGGAAGCGGGGGAACCTACGAGCAGTACTTC.

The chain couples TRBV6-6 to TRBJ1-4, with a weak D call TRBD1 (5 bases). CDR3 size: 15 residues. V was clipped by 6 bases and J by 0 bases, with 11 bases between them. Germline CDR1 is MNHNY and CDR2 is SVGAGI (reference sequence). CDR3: CASRRDSATNEKLFF. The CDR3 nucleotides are TGTGCCAGCAGAAGAGACAGCGCAACTAATGAAAAACTGTTTTTT.

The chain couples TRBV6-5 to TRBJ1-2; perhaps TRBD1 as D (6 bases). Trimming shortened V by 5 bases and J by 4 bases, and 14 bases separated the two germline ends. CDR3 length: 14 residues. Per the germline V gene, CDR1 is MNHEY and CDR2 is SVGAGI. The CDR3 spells CASSQDSAPYGYTF. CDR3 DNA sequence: TGTGCCAGCAGTCAGGACAGCGCTCCCTATGGCTACACCTTC.

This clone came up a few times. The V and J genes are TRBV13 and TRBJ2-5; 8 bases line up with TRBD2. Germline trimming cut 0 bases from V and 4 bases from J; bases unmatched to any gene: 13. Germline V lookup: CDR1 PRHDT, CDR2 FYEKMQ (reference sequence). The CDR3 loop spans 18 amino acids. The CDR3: CASSLGLSGGAGVETQYF. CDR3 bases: TGTGCCAGCAGCTTAGGCCTAAGCGGGGGAGCAGGGGTAGAGACCCAGTACTTC.

In DNA form, the CDR3 reads TGTGCCAGCAGCTTGGCCGGGGGGTGGGGTCATCAGCCCCAGCATTTT. Protein: CASSLAGGWGHQPQHF. This chain joins TRBV5-6 and TRBJ1-5, with D possibly being TRBD1 (5 bases). In germline, CDR1 is SGHDT, CDR2 YYEEEE. V dropped 0 bases and J dropped 5 bases, with 15 bases sitting between them. The CDR3 runs 16 residues.

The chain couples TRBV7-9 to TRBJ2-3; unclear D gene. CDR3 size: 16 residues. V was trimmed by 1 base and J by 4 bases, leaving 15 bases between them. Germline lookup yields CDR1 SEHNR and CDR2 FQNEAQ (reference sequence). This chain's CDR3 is CASSLGVQMAADTQYF. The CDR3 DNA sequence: TGTGCCAGCAGCTTAGGTGTCCAAATGGCGGCAGATACGCAGTATTTT.

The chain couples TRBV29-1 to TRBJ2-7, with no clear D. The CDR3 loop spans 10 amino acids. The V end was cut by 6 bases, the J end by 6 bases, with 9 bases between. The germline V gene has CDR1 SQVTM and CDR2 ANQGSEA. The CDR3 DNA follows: TGCAGCGTGTCAAATTCCGAGCAGTACTTC. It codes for CSVSNSEQYF.

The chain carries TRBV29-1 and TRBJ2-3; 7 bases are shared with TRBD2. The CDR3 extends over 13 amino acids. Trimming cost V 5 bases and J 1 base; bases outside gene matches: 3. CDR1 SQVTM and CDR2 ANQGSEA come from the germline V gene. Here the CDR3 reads CSVRLAGTDTQYF. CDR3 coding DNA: TGCAGCGTTCGGCTAGCGGGCACAGATACGCAGTATTTT.

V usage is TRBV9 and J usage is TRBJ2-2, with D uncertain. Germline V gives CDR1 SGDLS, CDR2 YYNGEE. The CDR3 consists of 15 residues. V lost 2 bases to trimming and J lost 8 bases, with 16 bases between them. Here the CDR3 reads CASSVGLDWRGELFF. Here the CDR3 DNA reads TGTGCCAGCAGCGTTGGCCTAGACTGGCGGGGGGAGCTGTTTTTT.

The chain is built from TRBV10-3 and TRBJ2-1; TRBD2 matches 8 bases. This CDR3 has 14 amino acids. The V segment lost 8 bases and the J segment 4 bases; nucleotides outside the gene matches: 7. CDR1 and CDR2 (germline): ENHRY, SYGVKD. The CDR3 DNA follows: TGTGCCATCCAAGAGGCTAGCGGGTACAATGAGCAGTTCTTC. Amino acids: CAIQEASGYNEQFF.

The DNA for the CDR3 is TGTGCCAGCAGCCCGGGTAGGTCAACCTACGAGCAGTACTTC. Translation: CASSPGRSTYEQYF. This chain uses TRBV5-6 with TRBJ2-7; unclear D gene. Germline CDR1 and CDR2: SGHDT and YYEEEE. CDR3 length: 14 residues. Trimming removed 4 bases from V and 2 bases from J, with 13 bases in between.

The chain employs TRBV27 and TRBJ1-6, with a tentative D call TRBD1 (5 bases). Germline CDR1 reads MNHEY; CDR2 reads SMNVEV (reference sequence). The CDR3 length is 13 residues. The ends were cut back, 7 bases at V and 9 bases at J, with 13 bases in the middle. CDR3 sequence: CASMGQVGSPLHF. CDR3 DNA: TGTGCCAGCATGGGGCAGGTCGGTTCACCCCTCCACTTT.

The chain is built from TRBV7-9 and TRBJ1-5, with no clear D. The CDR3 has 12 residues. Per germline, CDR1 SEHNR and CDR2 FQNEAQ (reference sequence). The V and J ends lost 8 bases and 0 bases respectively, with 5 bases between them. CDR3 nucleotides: TGTGCCAGCTCAAATAGCAATCAGCCCCAGCATTTT. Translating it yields CASSNSNQPQHF.

CDR3 region: CASSRTGSTEAFF. The CDR3 DNA reads as TGTGCCAGCAGCAGGACGGGGAGCACTGAAGCTTTCTTT. The genes are TRBV9 and TRBJ1-1; D unclear. V dropped 4 bases and J dropped 4 bases, with 11 bases sitting between them. The CDR3 consists of 13 residues. CDR1 is SGDLS, CDR2 YYNGEE, per germline.

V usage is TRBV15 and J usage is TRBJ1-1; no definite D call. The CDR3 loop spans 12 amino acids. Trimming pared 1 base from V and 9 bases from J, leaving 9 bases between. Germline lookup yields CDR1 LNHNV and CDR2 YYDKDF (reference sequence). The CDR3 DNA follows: TGTGCCACCAGCAGAGGAGAGTCTAAAGCTTTCTTT. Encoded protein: CATSRGESKAFF.

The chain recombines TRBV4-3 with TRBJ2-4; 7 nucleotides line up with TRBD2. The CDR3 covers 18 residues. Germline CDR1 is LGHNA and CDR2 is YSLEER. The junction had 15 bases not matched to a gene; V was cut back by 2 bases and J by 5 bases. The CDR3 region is CASSQHAPGNGRENIQYF. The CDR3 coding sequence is TGCGCCAGCAGCCAACATGCCCCGGGGAATGGGAGGGAAAACATTCAGTACTTC.

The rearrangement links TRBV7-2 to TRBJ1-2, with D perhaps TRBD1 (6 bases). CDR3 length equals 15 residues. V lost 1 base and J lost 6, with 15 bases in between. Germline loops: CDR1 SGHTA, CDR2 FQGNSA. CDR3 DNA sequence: TGTGCCAGCAGCTTAGGGGACACCCCCAAAAATGGCTACACCTTC. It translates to CASSLGDTPKNGYTF. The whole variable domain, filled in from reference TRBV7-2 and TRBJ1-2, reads GAGVSQSPSNKVTEKGKDVELRCDPISGHTALYWYRQSLGQGLEFLIYFQGNSAPDKSGLPSDRFSAERTGGSVSTLTIQRTQQEDSAVYLCASSLGDTPKNGYTFGSGTRLTVV.

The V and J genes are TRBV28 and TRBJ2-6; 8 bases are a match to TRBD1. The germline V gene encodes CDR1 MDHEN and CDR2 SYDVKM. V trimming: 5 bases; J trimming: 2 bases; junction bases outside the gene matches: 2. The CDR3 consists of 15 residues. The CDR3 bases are TGTGCCAGCAGTCCAGGGGGCGCTGGGGCCAACGTCCTGACTTTC. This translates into CASSPGGAGANVLTF. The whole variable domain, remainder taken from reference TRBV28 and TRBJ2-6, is DVKVTQSSRYLVKRTGEKVFLECVQDMDHENMFWYRQDPGLGLRLIYFSYDVKMKEKGDIPEGYSVSREKKERFSLILESASTNQTSMYLCASSPGGAGANVLTFGAGSRLTVL.

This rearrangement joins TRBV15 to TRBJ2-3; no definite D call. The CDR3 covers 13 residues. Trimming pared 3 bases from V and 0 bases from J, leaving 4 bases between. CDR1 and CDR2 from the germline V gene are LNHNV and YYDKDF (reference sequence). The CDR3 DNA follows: TGTGCCACCAGCAGTAGTAGCACAGATACGCAGTATTTT. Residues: CATSSSSTDTQYF. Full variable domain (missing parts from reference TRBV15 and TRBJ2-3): DAMVIQNPRYQVTQFGKPVTLSCSQTLNHNVMYWYQQKSSQAPKLLFHYYDKDFNNEADTPDNFQSRRPNTSFCFLDIRSPGLGDTAMYLCATSSSSTDTQYFGPGTRLTVL.